These 16 T cell receptor beta chains were sequenced from one sample in a study of read filtering for tumor transcriptome and immune sequencing. The library was built from 400 ng RNA with molecular barcoded adaptors for alpha/delta and beta/gamma chains. TCRdb re-called the reads with MiXCR, one entry per CDR3 protein. This sample has about 130,000 distinct CDR3 sequences, with roughly 13% found just once. Sequenced input: a population of CD138-negative cells sorted from bone marrow. All receptors come from a donor at least 40 years old with multiple myeloma.

Concerning this clonotype: This sequence may be a read error, since a much larger clone differs from it by one base. This rearrangement joins TRBV6-1 to TRBJ1-1, with D unresolved. In germline, CDR1 is MNHNS, CDR2 SASEGT. This CDR3 contains 13 residues. The CDR3 loop is CASNRRSNSEAFF. CDR3 sequence (DNA): TGTGCCAGCAACCGACGCTCGAACTCTGAAGCTTTCTTT.

This clonotype showed up just a few times. The gene calls are TRBV27 and TRBJ2-5, with D hard to call. V was pared by 5 bases and J by 0 bases, with 10 bases between. The V gene's germline CDR1 is MNHEY and CDR2 SMNVEV (reference sequence). The CDR3 is 14 residues long. As DNA, the CDR3 is TGTGCCAGCAGTGGGTGGCCAAACCAAGAGACCCAGTACTTC. Its protein is CASSGWPNQETQYF.

This clonotype was detected only a few times. This clone may be a read error of a much larger clone one base away. The chain recombines TRBV20-1 with TRBJ1-4; D is uncertain. The V gene lost 0 bases and the J gene lost 16 bases, with 24 bases spanning the gap. Germline values: CDR1 DFQATT, CDR2 SNEGSKA (reference sequence). CDR3 length: 15 residues. CDR3 region: CSARDLRAPEEERFF. DNA for the CDR3: TGCAGTGCTAGAGATTTAAGGGCGCCGGAGGAAGAACGGTTTTTT.

This clonotype occurred many times. The chain links TRBV15 to TRBJ2-3; TRBD2 matches at 15 bases. The V segment lost 5 bases and the J segment 3 bases; nucleotides outside the gene matches: 3. Per germline, CDR1 LNHNV and CDR2 YYDKDF (reference sequence). The CDR3 runs 16 residues. The CDR3 coding sequence is TGTGCCACCAGCCGGGGACTAGCGGGAGGAACAGATACGCAGTATTTT. Protein sequence: CATSRGLAGGTDTQYF.

This clonotype was found many times. V and J are TRBV11-2 and TRBJ1-2; unclear D gene. This CDR3 is built from 12 residues. CDR1 and CDR2 from the germline V gene are SGHAT and FQNNGV. The V gene lost 8 bases and the J gene lost 4 bases, with 11 bases spanning the gap. This CDR3 reads CASSLHGYGYTF. As DNA, the CDR3 is TGTGCCAGCTCCTTGCACGGCTATGGCTACACCTTC.

Points on this clonotype: Since a much larger clone is just one base distant, this may be a read error. The chain carries TRBV2 and TRBJ1-5, with D tentatively TRBD1 (6 bases). Germline-derived CDR1 and CDR2 are SNHLY and FYNNEI. This CDR3 has 14 amino acids. V lost 7 bases, J lost 2 bases, and 12 bases lay in between. CDR3 nucleotide sequence: TGTGCCAGCACCGAGGGGGGGGGCAATCAGCCCCAGCATTTT. Translated: CASTEGGGNQPQHF.

This clonotype was counted many times. The V call is TRBV12-3 or TRBV12-4, the J call TRBJ1-1; D is unresolved. The V end lost 6 bases, the J end lost 1 base, and 9 bases lay between the germline ends. The CDR3 runs to 13 residues. CDR3 sequence reads: CASSLRGNTEAFF. The CDR3 DNA reads TGTGCCAGCAGCTTAAGAGGGAACACTGAAGCTTTCTTT.

This clonotype was picked up a small number of times. This sequence may be a read error, since a much larger clone differs from it by one base. The rearrangement uses TRBV12-3 or TRBV12-4 and TRBJ2-1; D is unclear. CDR3 length: 12 residues. Trimming pared 6 bases from V and 8 bases from J, leaving 11 bases between. The DNA of the CDR3 is TGTGCCAGCAGAGGCGCCCCTGATGAGCAGTTCTTC. The encoded protein is CASRGAPDEQFF.

This clonotype was counted at least ten times. The chain is built from TRBV28 and TRBJ1-6; tentatively, D is TRBD1 (5 bases). Germline values: CDR1 MDHEN, CDR2 SYDVKM. Trimming left V 5 bases short and J 6 bases short, with 5 bases between. The CDR3 sequence is 12 residues long. CDR3 sequence reads: CASSDSNSPLHF. CDR3 in DNA: TGTGCCAGCAGTGACAGTAATTCACCCCTCCACTTT. Variable domain in full (rest from reference TRBV28 and TRBJ1-6): DVKVTQSSRYLVKRTGEKVFLECVQDMDHENMFWYRQDPGLGLRLIYFSYDVKMKEKGDIPEGYSVSREKKERFSLILESASTNQTSMYLCASSDSNSPLHFGNGTRLTVT.

This clonotype was recorded many times. This sequence joins TRBV9 and TRBJ2-1, with TRBD2 identical over 14 bases. The V gene's germline CDR1 is SGDLS and CDR2 YYNGEE. This CDR3 has 18 residues. Trimming cost V 4 bases and J 4 bases; bases outside gene matches: 10. The DNA for the CDR3 is TGTGCCAGCAGCTTGGGACTAGCGGGAGCGTCGGGGTACAATGAGCAGTTCTTC. The encoded protein is CASSLGLAGASGYNEQFF.

This clonotype was seen a few times. J is TRBJ1-5 and V is TRBV20-1, with unresolved D. This CDR3 spans 15 amino acids. V was shortened by 6 bases and J by 0 bases, with 15 bases between the two germline ends. CDR1 is DFQATT, CDR2 SNEGSKA, per germline (reference sequence). CDR3 region: CSATIGSDSNQPQHF. Here the CDR3 DNA reads TGCAGTGCGACAATAGGTAGCGATAGCAATCAGCCCCAGCATTTT.

This clonotype was seen repeatedly, ten times or more. The chain has TRBV7-6 and TRBJ2-2; 7 bases agree with TRBD2. The germline gives CDR1 SGHVS, CDR2 FNYEAQ. The CDR3 sequence is 15 residues long. Trimming took 0 bases from V and 7 from J; bases not matched to a gene: 5. CDR3 bases: TGTGCCAGCAGCTTAGCCCTAGCGGAGAGCGGGGAGCTGTTTTTT. It codes for CASSLALAESGELFF.

A remark on this clonotype: A junction end diverges from the germline sequence, so it may reflect a read error. The rearrangement joins TRBV7-2 to TRBJ2-1; 10 bases map to TRBD2. CDR1 is SGHTA and CDR2 is FQGNSA in the germline V gene. The CDR3 length is 22 residues. The CDR3 region has the DNA TGTGCCAGTAGCTTAATTTTCCGGGCGCTAGCGGGGGATGCAACCTCCTACAATGGGCAGTTCTTC. It codes for CASSLIFRALAGDATSYNGQFF.

This clonotype was detected many times. The V gene is TRBV3-1, the J gene TRBJ2-1; a weak D match, TRBD2 (6 bases). Germline V gene sequence: CDR1 LGHDT, CDR2 YNNKEL (reference sequence). The CDR3 runs to 13 residues. V was trimmed by 3 bases and J by 8 bases, leaving 11 bases between them. The CDR3 region is CASSHLSSDEQFF. The DNA of the CDR3 is TGTGCCAGCAGCCACCTATCTAGCGATGAGCAGTTCTTC.

In this sample, this clonotype turned up many times. The chain joins TRBV5-1 to TRBJ2-5; D tentatively fits TRBD1 or TRBD2 (5 bases each). The CDR3 has 15 amino acids. Trimming took off 2 bases at V and 2 bases at J, with 13 bases between the two ends. Looked up from germline, CDR1 is SGHRS and CDR2 is YFSETQ. The CDR3 sequence: CASSFDWGGQETQYF. CDR3 DNA: TGCGCCAGCAGCTTCGACTGGGGCGGGCAAGAGACCCAGTACTTC.

In this sample, this clonotype turned up many times. This chain connects TRBV7-3 to TRBJ2-2; 13 positions match TRBD2. In germline, CDR1 is SGHTA, CDR2 FQGTGA. The V gene end was trimmed by 9 bases and the J gene end by 7 bases; junction bases not matched to a gene: 5. The CDR3 length is 14 residues. In DNA, the CDR3 is TGTGCCAGTGGACTAGCGGGAGCAAACGGGGAGCTGTTTTTT. Protein: CASGLAGANGELFF. Variable domain in full (rest from reference TRBV7-3 and TRBJ2-2): GAGVSQTPSNKVTEKGKYVELRCDPISGHTALYWYRQSLGQGPEFLIYFQGTGAADDSGLPNDRFFAVRPEGSVSTLKIQRTERGDSAVYLCASGLAGANGELFFGEGSRLTVL.